This TCR beta chain came from a study of T cell responses to AZD1222 COVID-19 vaccine. The CDR3 consists of 16 residues. V was clipped by 5 bases and J by 4 bases, with 15 bases between them. The germline V gene encodes CDR1 SEHNR and CDR2 FQNEAQ (reference sequence). Clones were sequenced by immunoSEQ multiplex PCR, and TCRdb holds only the in-frame ones, with some missing. The table records 150,000 to 200,000 clones, roughly nine tenths of them present only once. Findings and limits, study-wide: Among vaccine-associated CD4 TCRs, coverage spanned spike, with dominance at 160-218 and 743-854. No repertoire was sampled before or during the peak T cell response, only after it. Breadth and depth of Spike-specific TCRs rose after two AZD1222 doses.

Of note for this clone: Its specificity is unknown.

The genes are TRBV7-9 and TRBJ2-6, with unresolved D. This receptor was taken from an adult in good health. Sequencing was performed on peripheral blood, taken on day 0 of AZD1222 vaccination. Here the CDR3 DNA reads TGTGCCAGCAGCCTCGGATACGGTTCCGGGGCCAACGTCCTGACTTTC. Amino acids: CASSLGYGSGANVLTF.